Each of the 9 T cell receptor beta chains below was sequenced from the same sample in a study of blood T cell repertoires in COVID-19. Sequencing used immunoSEQ multiplex PCR; TCRdb keeps in-frame clones, though not all of them. The data show around 200,000 clones, about nine tenths seen once. The specimen was PBMCs or T cells enriched from blood (not recorded which). The receptors come from a woman between 45 and 60 years old in a cohort exposed to, infected with or recovered from COVID-19 (not recorded which).

V gene TRBV19 combines with J gene TRBJ2-5; D unresolved. CDR3 length: 11 residues. Per the germline V gene, CDR1 is LNHDA and CDR2 is SQIVND (reference sequence). Trimming left V 4 bases short and J 8 bases short, with 8 bases between. The CDR3 DNA sequence: TGTGCCAGTAGTACAGGTCGCACCCAGTACTTC. This sequence encodes CASSTGRTQYF. Based on the CDR3 plus reference TRBV19 and TRBJ2-5, the full variable domain is DGGITQSPKYLFRKEGQNVTLSCEQNLNHDAMYWYRQDPGQGLRLIYYSQIVNDFQKGDIAEGYSVSREKKESFPLTVTSAQKNPTAFYLCASSTGRTQYFGPGTRLLVL.

The chain carries TRBV4-3 and TRBJ2-3; TRBD2 is a possible D gene (5 bases). CDR1 is LGHNA and CDR2 is YSLEER in the germline V gene. The CDR3 extends over 13 amino acids. V was clipped by 5 bases and J by 2 bases, with 8 bases between them. The CDR3 here is CASSGGITDTQYF. As DNA, the CDR3 is TGCGCCAGCAGCGGAGGAATCACAGATACGCAGTATTTT.

The chain couples TRBV4-3 to TRBJ1-2; D unresolved. Trimming pared 0 bases from V and 2 bases from J, leaving 4 bases between. This CDR3 is built from 13 residues. Per germline, CDR1 LGHNA and CDR2 YSLEER. The CDR3 loop is CASSQEQNYGYTF. CDR3 DNA: TGCGCCAGCAGCCAAGAACAGAACTATGGCTACACCTTC.

The chain uses TRBV11-2 and TRBJ1-4, with 9 bases fitting TRBD1. CDR1 is SGHAT and CDR2 is FQNNGV in the germline V gene. After removal of 4 bases from V and 7 bases from J, the junction contained 4 bases not matched to a gene. The CDR3 has 14 amino acids. The CDR3 reads CASSSGQGSEKLFF. The CDR3 DNA is TGTGCCAGCAGCTCGGGACAGGGAAGTGAAAAACTGTTTTTT.

The chain uses TRBV19 and TRBJ2-2, with TRBD1 matching over 7 bases. After removal of 7 bases from V and 6 bases from J, the junction contained 14 bases not matched to a gene. The germline CDR1 and CDR2 sequences are LNHDA and SQIVND (reference sequence). This CDR3 is 16 amino acids long. CDR3 loop: CASKGSGTARPGELFF. CDR3 nucleotide sequence: TGTGCCAGTAAGGGGTCCGGGACAGCACGACCCGGGGAGCTGTTTTTT.

The chain uses TRBV6-6 and TRBJ2-3; 9 bases fit TRBD2. Germline values: CDR1 MNHNY, CDR2 SVGAGI (reference sequence). The CDR3 is 18 residues long. The junction had 12 bases not matched to a gene; V was cut back by 5 bases and J by 0 bases. The CDR3 coding sequence is TGTGCCAGCAGTCCACTTACTACAGCGGGGGGTAGCACAGATACGCAGTATTTT. Translating it yields CASSPLTTAGGSTDTQYF.

This clone was recorded a few times. This chain links TRBV30 with TRBJ1-2; tentatively, D is TRBD1 (5 bases). The germline V gene has CDR1 GTSNPN and CDR2 SVGIG (reference sequence). CDR3 length: 15 residues. Trimming cost V 5 bases and J 0 bases, with 16 bases left between them. The CDR3 loop reads CAWHPGHPTNYGYTF. The CDR3 nucleotides read TGTGCCTGGCATCCCGGACATCCTACTAACTATGGCTACACCTTC.

The chain links TRBV5-8 to TRBJ2-1, with TRBD2 matching 8 bases. The germline V gene has CDR1 SGHTS and CDR2 YDEGEE. V was pared by 4 bases and J by 3 bases, with 9 bases of the junction left unmatched. This CDR3 has 16 amino acids. CDR3 loop: CASSVFAGGLYNEQFF. The CDR3 DNA reads as TGTGCCAGCAGCGTCTTCGCGGGGGGCCTCTACAATGAGCAGTTCTTC.

This chain joins TRBV5-1 and TRBJ1-4; 8 bases fit TRBD1. This CDR3 has 19 residues. The V gene's germline CDR1 is SGHRS and CDR2 YFSETQ. The trim removed 2 bases at V and 8 bases at J, leaving 20 bases unmatched. CDR3 DNA sequence: TGCGCCAGCAGCTTATCCGGGACAGGCATCCGCCTTGCTTCCGAAAAACTGTTTTTT. This sequence encodes CASSLSGTGIRLASEKLFF.